This TCR beta chain is drawn from a study of cytomegalovirus exposure and HLA in healthy donors. Study-wide context: T cells numbering about 179 million yielded 90 million to 140 million unique TCR beta sequences in an earlier analysis.

Study observations and caveats: Rare TCR sequences dominated, though some public TCRs recurred in many donors. Researchers reported in a later analysis that a missense DCLRE1C variant was tied to TCR beta V- and J-gene trimming.

60 Vbeta and 13 Jbeta primers were used in PCR. TCRdb's copy holds only in-frame clones and misses some; the assay was immunoSEQ multiplex PCR. The sample has approximately 260,000 clones; nearly 95% are singletons. Concerning this clone: As yet, its antigen is unknown.

Germline V CDR1 and CDR2: SGHVS, FNYEAQ. This CDR3 has 13 amino acids. The V end was cut by 1 base, the J end by 7 bases, with 8 bases between. The rearrangement links TRBV7-6 to TRBJ2-1; D might be TRBD2 (5 bases). Sequenced sample: PBMCs. The sequence was collected from a girl aged 2-15 years in good health and CMV-seronegative. The CDR3 coding sequence is TGTGCCAGCAGCTTAGTAGGAGGTAATGAGCAGTTCTTC. Translating it yields CASSLVGGNEQFF.